This T cell receptor (beta chain) was found in a study of post-analysis software for immune sequencing data. Study-wide results and caveats: F measure showed strong co-clustering of same-batch samples. Controls had lower frequencies than patients of five TRBV segments, which included TRBV5-6, TRBV5-1 and TRBV20-1.

The sample holds a few counts of this clonotype. Its antigen is still unknown. Unique molecular identifiers were present in the TCR beta cDNA libraries. A population of about 0.95 to 11 million T cells gave rise to roughly 0.5 million cDNA molecules. TCRdb passed the PCR reads through MiXCR, listing each CDR3 protein once. The table lists hundreds of thousands of distinct CDR3 sequences, 55% to 70% of them singletons, with over 9% in the top ten. Germline V gives CDR1 MNHEY, CDR2 SVGAGI. The CDR3 has 13 amino acids. The clonotype originates from a girl aged 2 to 10 with multiple sclerosis. The V gene is TRBV6-5, the J gene TRBJ2-7; D call uncertain. The J call is uncertain, as TRBJ2-5 better fits the DNA end. Sequencing was carried out using blood. CDR3 DNA sequence: TGTGCCAGCAGTTACTCGCTGGGGGAGACCCAGTACTTC. This translates into CASSYSLGETQYF.